This TCR beta chain was captured by sequencing in a study of T cells in Graves' hyperthyroidism and ophthalmopathy. Amplified TCR beta CDR3 regions derived from RNA transcripts. With the HTBI primer set, the TCR CDR3 went through a first round of RT-PCR. TCRdb analysed the multiplex PCR reads with MiXCR anew, one entry per CDR3 protein. The sample has roughly 98,000 distinct CDR3 sequences; roughly 39% are singletons. Disease duration under 2 months; hyperthyroidism patients were aged 18 to 65. V lost 6 bases and J lost 7; bases outside the gene matches: 12. CDR1 is SEHNR, CDR2 FQNEAQ, per germline (reference sequence). The CDR3 runs to 17 residues.

Sequencing was performed on peripheral blood or thyroid tissue (not recorded which). The TCR comes from a woman aged 25-40 years with Graves' hyperthyroidism. The chain links TRBV7-9 to TRBJ2-5, with TRBD2 identical over 15 bases. The CDR3 loop reads CASRWSGLAGGGGTQYF. The DNA for the CDR3 is TGTGCCAGCAGGTGGTCGGGACTAGCGGGAGGAGGAGGGACCCAGTACTTC.